This record concerns one T cell receptor beta chain sequence. Its antigen is unknown. This sample was taken from a study of cytomegalovirus exposure and HLA in healthy donors. Study-wide points: TCR beta chains numbering under 200 were designated cytomegalovirus-associated. Within an earlier analysis, most TCR beta V segments proved productive either about 90% or about 30% of the time. In a later analysis, V- and J-gene trimming of beta chains associated with a DCLRE1C missense variant, replicated independently.

Primers: 60 Vbeta forward and 13 Jbeta reverse. The repertoire was sequenced with immunoSEQ multiplex PCR; TCRdb's copy has only in-frame clones and lacks some. The table has roughly 180,000 clones, about four fifths seen once. The CDR3 has 13 residues. Germline V gene data show CDR1 as ENHRY and CDR2 as SYGVKD. V was clipped by 7 bases and J by 1 base, with 11 bases between them. Sequenced input: PBMCs. The clonotype comes from a woman in her late teens or twenties in good health and CMV-seronegative. The J gene is TRBJ2-7, the V gene TRBV10-3; tentative D call: TRBD1 (6 bases). In nucleotides, the CDR3 is TGTGCCATCACCCTGGACAGTTCCTACGAGCAGTACTTC. Translating it yields CAITLDSSYEQYF.